This T cell receptor (beta chain) appears in the sequencing data of a study of T-cell reconstitution after alpha-beta-depleted transplantation in children. TCRbeta library preparation incorporated unique molecular identifiers. TCRdb reprocessed the PCR reads with MiXCR, giving one entry per CDR3 protein. The table shows roughly 610,000 distinct CDR3 sequences, with roughly a tenth occurring only once. The V end lost 3 bases, the J end lost 5 bases, and 14 bases lay between the germline ends. Germline V gene sequence: CDR1 DFQATT, CDR2 SNEGSKA (reference sequence). This CDR3 contains 14 residues. Sequencing used PBMCs from the stem cell graft donor, obtained from the stem cell graft. The chain joins TRBV20-1 to TRBJ2-1, with D hard to call. This clonotype was obtained from a human donor who donated a stem cell graft to a child with acute myeloid leukemia. CDR3 nucleotide sequence: TGCAGTGCTAGTTGGCTAGAAGATAACAATGAGCAGTTCTTC. This gives the protein CSASWLEDNNEQFF.